A selection of T cell receptor beta chains follows, all from one sample in a study of OX40 agonist ivuxolimab in advanced cancers. Libraries were prepared by immunoSEQ multiplex PCR; TCRdb keeps only in-frame clonotypes and omits some of them. The profile covers 7,000 or so clones, with about 74% appearing a single time and over 30% taken by the ten largest. Source: CD4+ or CD8+ T cells sorted from blood, taken in a trial of the OX40 agonist ivuxolimab. The receptors come from an adult with an advanced solid tumor such as melanoma, head and neck, liver or kidney cancer. The CDR3 runs from the conserved cysteine through the conserved F or W. A D gene is named only where the DNA matches it firmly. Some rows have no size entry. The others give once, few or many, or a class for an expanded clone.

cdr3_aa cdr3_nt clone_size d_call j_call v_call
CASSRGYEQYF TGTGCCAGCAGCCGGGGGTACGAGCAGTACTTC NA NA TRBJ2-7 TRBV28
CASSLQTGYGYTF TGTGCCAGCAGTTTACAGACAGGCTATGGCTACACCTTC NA NA TRBJ1-2 TRBV27
CASSLGGTDQETQYF TGTGCCAGCAGCTTGGGGGGGACGGATCAAGAGACCCAGTACTTC NA NA TRBJ2-5 TRBV5-8
CASGSVGANTGELFF TGTGCCAGCGGGTCAGTCGGCGCGAACACCGGGGAGCTGTTTTTT once NA TRBJ2-2 TRBV4-2
CASSRGTPGTSVYNEQFF TGTGCCAGCAGCCGCGGGACACCCGGGACTAGCGTATACAATGAGCAGTTCTTC NA TRBD2 TRBJ2-1 TRBV7-3
CASSDSSHTGELFF TGTGCCAGCAGTGACTCGAGTCACACCGGGGAGCTGTTTTTT NA NA TRBJ2-2 TRBV6-4
CATSITGANYEQYF TGTGCCACCAGCATAACAGGGGCGAATTACGAGCAGTACTTC NA TRBD1 TRBJ2-7 TRBV15
CASSAGTGSDEQFF TGTGCCAGCAGTGCCGGGACAGGGTCCGATGAGCAGTTCTTC NA TRBD1 TRBJ2-1 TRBV28
CASTTWHEETNEKLFF TGTGCCAGCACCACGTGGCACGAGGAAACTAATGAAAAACTGTTTTTT large NA TRBJ1-4 TRBV4-2
CASSRIPGQKAFF TGTGCCAGCAGCCGTATTCCGGGACAGAAAGCTTTCTTT few TRBD1 TRBJ1-1 TRBV7-9
CASSSPCGRPYYNEQFF TGTGCCAGCAGCTCGCCATGCGGGAGGCCTTACTACAATGAGCAGTTCTTC NA TRBD2 TRBJ2-1 TRBV7-3
CAWSVLAGNEQFF TGTGCCTGGAGTGTCCTAGCGGGAAATGAGCAGTTCTTC NA TRBD2 TRBJ2-1 TRBV30
CASSQLAGEGGYEQYF TGCGCCAGCAGCCAATTAGCGGGAGAGGGGGGCTACGAGCAGTACTTC NA TRBD2 TRBJ2-7 TRBV4-1
CASSEEGGTWTEAFF TGCGCCAGCAGTGAGGAGGGAGGGACATGGACTGAAGCTTTCTTT NA NA TRBJ1-1 TRBV10-2
CASSYVAGEVDTQYF TGTGCCAGCAGTTACGTAGCGGGAGAAGTAGATACGCAGTATTTT medium-sized TRBD2 TRBJ2-3 TRBV6-6
CASSLAARSYNEQFF TGCGCCAGCAGCCTCGCAGCGCGCTCCTACAATGAGCAGTTCTTC once NA TRBJ2-1 TRBV4-1
CASSQSDDLREQFF TGTGCCAGCAGCCAATCCGATGATCTGCGTGAGCAGTTCTTC NA NA TRBJ2-1 TRBV16